Below are 10 T cell receptor beta chains sequenced from a single sample in a study of OX40 agonist ivuxolimab in advanced cancers. Libraries were prepared by immunoSEQ multiplex PCR; TCRdb keeps only in-frame clonotypes and omits some of them. Of tens of thousands of clones in the sample, roughly 86% were seen once. Sequences were derived from CD4+ or CD8+ T cells sorted from blood, sampled in a trial of the OX40 agonist ivuxolimab. These receptors were collected from an adult with an advanced solid tumor such as melanoma, head and neck, liver or kidney cancer.

The rearrangement uses TRBV2 and TRBJ1-1, with 9 bases aligning to TRBD1. The length of the CDR3 is 15 residues. CDR1 is SNHLY, CDR2 FYNNEI, per germline. J gave up 6 bases and V 7 bases, and 12 bases lay outside the gene matches. CDR3 nucleotide sequence: TGTGCCAGCAAAAATCCCGGGACAGGGTCCCCTGAAGCTTTCTTT. Its protein product is CASKNPGTGSPEAFF.

The CDR3 loop is CASSYLGQGAGEEQYF. CDR3 coding DNA: TGTGCCAGCTCATACTTAGGACAGGGGGCTGGCGAGGAGCAGTACTTC. The chain combines TRBV18 with TRBJ2-7, with 11 bases fitting TRBD1. Trimming at V came to 5 bases and at J to 7 bases, leaving 13 bases not matched to a gene. This CDR3 is 16 amino acids long. Germline V gene sequence: CDR1 KGHSH, CDR2 LQKENI.

The chain is built from TRBV7-2 and TRBJ1-6; tentative D call: TRBD1 (5 bases). V lost 6 bases and J lost 6, with 15 bases in between. Germline V lookup: CDR1 SGHTA, CDR2 FQGNSA. The CDR3 contains 15 residues. CDR3 sequence (DNA): TGTGCCAGCAGGGGCCAGGGCTTCAGTAATTCACCCCTCCACTTT. It is translated as CASRGQGFSNSPLHF.

This chain links TRBV6-5 with TRBJ2-7; possibly TRBD2 for D (5 bases). Germline CDR1 and CDR2: MNHEY and SVGAGI. Trimming pared 7 bases from V and 1 base from J, leaving 17 bases between. This CDR3 region has 15 residues. The CDR3 region has the DNA TGTGCCAGCAAAGCAGACCTCCGGACTTCCTACGAGCAGTACTTC. Protein product: CASKADLRTSYEQYF.

The V gene is TRBV5-1, the J gene TRBJ1-1; tentative D call: TRBD1 (5 bases). This CDR3 has 16 amino acids. V was cut by 2 bases and J by 0 bases, with 14 bases left in between. Germline CDR1 reads SGHRS; CDR2 reads YFSETQ. This CDR3 reads CASSFGRGKMNTEAFF. DNA for the CDR3: TGCGCCAGCAGCTTCGGTAGGGGCAAGATGAACACTGAAGCTTTCTTT.

This chain links TRBV28 with TRBJ2-2; D not certain. The germline gives CDR1 MDHEN, CDR2 SYDVKM. This CDR3 is 13 amino acids long. Trimming removed 9 bases at V and 0 bases at J, with 8 bases between. CDR3 sequence reads: CASSYTNTGELFF. In DNA, the CDR3 is TGTGCCAGTTCATACACGAACACCGGGGAGCTGTTTTTT.

To note about this clone: One end of the junction fails to match germline, which may point to a read error. J is TRBJ2-1 and V is TRBV5-1; 9 bases agree with TRBD2. The CDR3 covers 15 residues. Per germline, CDR1 SGHRS and CDR2 YFSETQ. The CDR3 nucleotides read TGCGTCAGCAGCGAGAGTAGCGGGGGTGACAATGAGCAGTTCTTC. As protein: CVSSESSGGDNEQFF.

This sequence joins TRBV5-4 and TRBJ1-3; TRBD1 matches at 7 bases. Germline assignment: CDR1 SGHNT and CDR2 YYREEE (reference sequence). This CDR3 contains 16 residues. Unmatched junction bases numbered 6, after V lost 0 bases and J lost 3 bases. CDR3: CASSLEEGAGGNTIYF. The CDR3 DNA reads TGTGCCAGCAGCTTGGAGGAGGGGGCAGGTGGAAACACCATATATTTT.

The chain employs TRBV21-1 and TRBJ2-7; the table names TRBD1, a call not compared with the DNA. TRBV21-1 is described as a pseudogene. This CDR3 contains 14 residues. The CDR3 is CASSNGTALYEQYF. Here the CDR3 DNA reads TGTGCCAGCAGCAACGGGACAGCCTTGTACGAGCAGTACTTC.

The chain links TRBV18 to TRBJ2-5; unclear D gene. The V end was cut by 2 bases, the J end by 2 bases, with 6 bases between. The CDR3 totals 13 residues. Germline CDR1 KGHSH, CDR2 LQKENI. As DNA, the CDR3 is TGTGCCAGCTCACCAATCCCACAAGAGACCCAGTACTTC. It specifies CASSPIPQETQYF. Combining the CDR3 with reference TRBV18 and TRBJ2-5 gives the whole variable domain NAGVMQNPRHLVRRRGQEARLRCSPMKGHSHVYWYRQLPEEGLKFMVYLQKENIIDESGMPKERFSAEFPKEGPSILRIQQVVRGDSAAYFCASSPIPQETQYFGPGTRLLVL.